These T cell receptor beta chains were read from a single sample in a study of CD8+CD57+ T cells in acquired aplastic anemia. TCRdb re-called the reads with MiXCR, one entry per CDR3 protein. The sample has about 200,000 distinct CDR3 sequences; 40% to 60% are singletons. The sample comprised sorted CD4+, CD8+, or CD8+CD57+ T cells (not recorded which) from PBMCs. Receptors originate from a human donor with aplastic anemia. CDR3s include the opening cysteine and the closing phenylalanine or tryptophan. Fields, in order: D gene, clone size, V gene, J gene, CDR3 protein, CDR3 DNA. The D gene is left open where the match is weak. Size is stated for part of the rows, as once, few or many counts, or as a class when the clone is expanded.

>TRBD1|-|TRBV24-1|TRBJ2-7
CATSAIGDRGEQYF
TGTGCCACCAGTGCCATCGGGGACAGGGGCGAGCAGTACTTC
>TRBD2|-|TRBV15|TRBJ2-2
CATSRDRASGANTGELFF
TGTGCCACCAGCAGAGATCGGGCTAGCGGGGCGAACACCGGGGAGCTGTTTTTT
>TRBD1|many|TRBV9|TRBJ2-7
CASSPNTPPGTGAHEQYF
TGTGCCAGCAGCCCTAATACGCCACCCGGGACAGGGGCCCACGAGCAGTACTTC
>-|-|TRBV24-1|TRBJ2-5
CATSDFLAEETQYF
TGTGCCACCAGTGATTTTCTGGCCGAGGAGACCCAGTACTTC
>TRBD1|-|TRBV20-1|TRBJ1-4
CSARHTGGGEKLFF
TGCAGTGCTAGGCATACAGGGGGAGGGGAAAAACTGTTTTTT
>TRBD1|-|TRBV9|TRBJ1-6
CASSPGQGSSYNSPLHF
TGTGCCAGCAGTCCCGGACAGGGTAGCTCCTATAATTCACCCCTCCACTTT
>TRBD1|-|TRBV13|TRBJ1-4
CASSDDRGSYNEKLFF
TGTGCCAGCAGCGACGACAGGGGGTCCTACAATGAAAAACTGTTTTTT
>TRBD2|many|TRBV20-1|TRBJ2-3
CSARDRLAGATDTQYF
TGCAGTGCTAGAGATAGACTAGCGGGGGCCACAGATACGCAGTATTTT
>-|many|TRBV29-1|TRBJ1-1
CSAGEGSWTEAFF
TGCAGCGCCGGGGAGGGCAGTTGGACTGAAGCTTTCTTT
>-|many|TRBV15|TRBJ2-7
CATSRMRDTTYEQYF
TGTGCCACCAGCAGAATGCGGGACACAACCTACGAGCAGTACTTC
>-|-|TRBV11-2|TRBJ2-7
CASSSVTSGRRAYERYF
TGTGCCAGCAGCTCAGTCACGTCGGGCAGGCGGGCCTACGAGCGGTACTTC
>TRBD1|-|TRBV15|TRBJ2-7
CATSRGTGGLHEQYF
TGTGCCACCAGCAGAGGGACAGGGGGCCTCCACGAGCAGTACTTC
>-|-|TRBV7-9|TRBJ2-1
CASSPDGAYNEQFF
TGTGCCAGCAGCCCCGACGGGGCCTACAATGAGCAGTTCTTC
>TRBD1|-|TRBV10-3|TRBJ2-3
CASSYFDRGRTDTQYF
TGTGCCAGCAGTTACTTCGACAGGGGGCGTACAGATACGCAGTATTTT
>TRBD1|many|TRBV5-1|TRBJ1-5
CASSPTTGLNQPQHF
TGCGCCAGCAGCCCAACGACAGGGTTGAATCAGCCCCAGCATTTT
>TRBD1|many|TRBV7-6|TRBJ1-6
CASSLDGQGNSPLHF
TGTGCCAGCAGCTTAGATGGACAGGGGAATTCACCCCTCCACTTT
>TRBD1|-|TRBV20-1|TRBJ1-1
CSAIPFANTGGLWTEAFF
TGCAGTGCTATTCCCTTCGCCAATACAGGGGGCTTATGGACTGAAGCTTTCTTT
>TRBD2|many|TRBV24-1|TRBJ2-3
CATGRDSRTSGDTDTQYF
TGTGCCACCGGCCGGGACTCTCGGACTAGCGGGGACACAGATACGCAGTATTTT
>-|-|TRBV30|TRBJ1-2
CAWSAQINGYTF
TGTGCCTGGAGTGCACAGATTAATGGCTACACCTTC
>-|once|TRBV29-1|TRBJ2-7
CSVGDGATYEQYF
TGCAGCGTTGGTGACGGAGCTACCTACGAGCAGTACTTC
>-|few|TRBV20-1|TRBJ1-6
CSARDEAGDNSPLHF
TGCAGTGCTAGAGATGAGGCAGGGGATAATTCACCCCTCCACTTT
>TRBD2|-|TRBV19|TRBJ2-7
CASRMTSGGEEQYF
TGTGCCAGTAGGATGACTAGCGGGGGGGAAGAGCAGTACTTC
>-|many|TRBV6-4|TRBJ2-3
CASARGAGTDTQYF
TGTGCCAGCGCAAGAGGAGCGGGCACAGATACGCAGTATTTT
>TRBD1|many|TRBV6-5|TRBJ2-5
CASTEDRGGETQYF
TGTGCCAGCACCGAGGACAGGGGGGGAGAGACCCAGTACTTC
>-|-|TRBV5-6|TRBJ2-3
CASSVYPEGDTQYF
TGTGCCAGCAGCGTGTATCCGGAGGGGGATACGCAGTATTTT
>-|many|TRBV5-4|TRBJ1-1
CASSLGFGGRTEAFF
TGTGCCAGCAGCTTGGGGTTCGGGGGGCGGACTGAAGCTTTCTTT
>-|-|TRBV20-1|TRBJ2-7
CSARSPNRRREQLNEQYF
TGCAGTGCTAGAAGCCCCAACCGACGGAGGGAACAGCTCAATGAGCAGTACTTC
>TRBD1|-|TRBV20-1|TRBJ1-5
CSAREAGGLDTQHF
TGCAGTGCTAGAGAAGCAGGGGGGTTAGATACGCAGCATTTT
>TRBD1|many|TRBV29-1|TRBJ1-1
CSAEGAGGYGTEAFF
TGCAGCGCTGAAGGTGCAGGGGGCTACGGCACTGAAGCTTTCTTT
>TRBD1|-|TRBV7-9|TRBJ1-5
CASSAEQGARQPQHF
TGTGCCAGCAGCGCAGAACAGGGGGCGCGTCAGCCCCAGCATTTT
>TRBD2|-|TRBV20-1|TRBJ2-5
CSAKRLADKETQYF
TGCAGTGCAAAGCGACTAGCGGACAAAGAGACCCAGTACTTC
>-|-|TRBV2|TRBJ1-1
CASSGITEGFF
TGTGCCAGCAGTGGAATCACCGAGGGTTTCTTT
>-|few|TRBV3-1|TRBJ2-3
CASSQVSGSTDTQYF
TGTGCCAGCAGCCAGGTATCAGGGAGCACAGATACGCAGTATTTT
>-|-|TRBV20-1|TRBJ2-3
CSARDPRFHTQYF
TGCAGTGCTAGAGATCCGCGGTTCCATACGCAGTATTTT
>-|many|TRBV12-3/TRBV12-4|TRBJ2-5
CASSTWGENKETQYF
TGTGCCAGCAGCACTTGGGGAGAGAATAAAGAGACCCAGTACTTC
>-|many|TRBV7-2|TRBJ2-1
CASSPQADRGGEQFF
TGTGCCAGCAGCCCACAAGCCGACAGAGGGGGTGAGCAGTTCTTC
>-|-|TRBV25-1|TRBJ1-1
CASSELGRMNTEAFF
TGTGCCAGCAGTGAATTGGGCAGAATGAACACTGAAGCTTTCTTT
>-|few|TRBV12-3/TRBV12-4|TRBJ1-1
CASSRYTEAFF
TGTGCCAGCAGTCGCTATACTGAAGCTTTCTTT
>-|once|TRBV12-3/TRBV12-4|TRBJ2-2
CASNPRVNTGELFF
TGTGCCAGCAACCCACGCGTGAACACCGGGGAGCTGTTTTTT
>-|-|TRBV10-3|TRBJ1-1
CATNRGGLSTEAFF
TGTGCCACGAATCGAGGGGGGCTTAGCACTGAAGCTTTCTTT
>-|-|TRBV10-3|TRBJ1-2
CAISSQGGGNYGYTF
TGTGCCATCAGCAGCCAAGGTGGTGGGAACTATGGCTACACCTTC
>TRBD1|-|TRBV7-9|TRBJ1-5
CASSPTGQGLSNQPQHF
TGTGCCAGCTCACCGACCGGACAGGGGTTGAGCAATCAGCCCCAGCATTTT
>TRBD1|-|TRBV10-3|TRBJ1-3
CAIRTDRGENTIYF
TGTGCCATCAGAACCGACAGGGGAGAAAACACCATATATTTT
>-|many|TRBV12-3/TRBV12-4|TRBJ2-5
CASSLRSREETQYF
TGTGCCAGCAGCCTTCGGTCTCGCGAAGAGACCCAGTACTTC